Sequencing of this T cell receptor (beta chain) was carried out in a study of patients and donors after allogeneic stem cell transplantation. This CDR3 region has 15 residues. Germline lookup yields CDR1 LGHDT and CDR2 YNNKEL (reference sequence). Trimming left V 0 bases short and J 5 bases short, with 11 bases between. This clonotype was recorded a few times. TCRdb analysed the RT-PCR reads with MiXCR anew, one entry per CDR3 protein. The sample has 800,000 to 1,000,000 distinct CDR3 sequences; roughly 18% are singletons. The TCR sequence derives from a human donor who was either an allogeneic HSCT recipient or a stem cell or donor lymphocyte infusion donor (not recorded which). It is not recorded whose cells these are; they may come from a transplant donor. The sequenced material came from blood, either unsorted or a sorted T cell fraction (not recorded which). The chain links TRBV3-1 to TRBJ2-1; D unclear. CDR3 protein: CASSQEYRANNEQFF. The CDR3 DNA is TGTGCCAGCAGCCAAGAGTATCGGGCCAACAATGAGCAGTTCTTC.